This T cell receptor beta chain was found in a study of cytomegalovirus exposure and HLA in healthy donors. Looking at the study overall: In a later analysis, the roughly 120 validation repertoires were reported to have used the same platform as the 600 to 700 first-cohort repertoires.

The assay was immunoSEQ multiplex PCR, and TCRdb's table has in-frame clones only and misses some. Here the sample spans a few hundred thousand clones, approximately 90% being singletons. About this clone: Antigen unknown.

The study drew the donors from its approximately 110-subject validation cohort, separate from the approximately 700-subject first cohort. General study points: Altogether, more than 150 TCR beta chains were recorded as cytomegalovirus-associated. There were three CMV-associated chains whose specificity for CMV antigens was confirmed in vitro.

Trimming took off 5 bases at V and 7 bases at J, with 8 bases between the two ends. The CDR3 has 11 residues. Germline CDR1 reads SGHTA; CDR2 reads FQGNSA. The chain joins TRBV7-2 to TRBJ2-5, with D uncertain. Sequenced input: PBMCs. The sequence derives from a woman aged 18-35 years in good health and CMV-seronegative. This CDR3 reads CASSHPGTQYF. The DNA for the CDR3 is TGTGCCAGCAGCCACCCAGGGACCCAGTACTTC. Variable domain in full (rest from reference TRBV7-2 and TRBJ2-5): GAGVSQSPSNKVTEKGKDVELRCDPISGHTALYWYRQSLGQGLEFLIYFQGNSAPDKSGLPSDRFSAERTGGSVSTLTIQRTQQEDSAVYLCASSHPGTQYFGPGTRLLVL.